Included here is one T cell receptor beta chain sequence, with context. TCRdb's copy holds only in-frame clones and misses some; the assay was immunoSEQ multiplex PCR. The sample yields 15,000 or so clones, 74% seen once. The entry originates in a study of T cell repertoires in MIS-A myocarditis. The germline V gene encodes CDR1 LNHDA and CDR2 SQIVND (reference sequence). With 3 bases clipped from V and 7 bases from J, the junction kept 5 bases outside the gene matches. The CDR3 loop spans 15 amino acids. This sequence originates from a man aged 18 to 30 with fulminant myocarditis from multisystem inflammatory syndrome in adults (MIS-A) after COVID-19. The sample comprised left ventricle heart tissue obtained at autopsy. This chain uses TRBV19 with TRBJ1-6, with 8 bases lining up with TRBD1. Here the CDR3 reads CASSIRGPGNSPLHF. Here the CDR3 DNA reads TGTGCCAGTAGTATCAGGGGGCCGGGAAATTCACCCCTCCACTTT.